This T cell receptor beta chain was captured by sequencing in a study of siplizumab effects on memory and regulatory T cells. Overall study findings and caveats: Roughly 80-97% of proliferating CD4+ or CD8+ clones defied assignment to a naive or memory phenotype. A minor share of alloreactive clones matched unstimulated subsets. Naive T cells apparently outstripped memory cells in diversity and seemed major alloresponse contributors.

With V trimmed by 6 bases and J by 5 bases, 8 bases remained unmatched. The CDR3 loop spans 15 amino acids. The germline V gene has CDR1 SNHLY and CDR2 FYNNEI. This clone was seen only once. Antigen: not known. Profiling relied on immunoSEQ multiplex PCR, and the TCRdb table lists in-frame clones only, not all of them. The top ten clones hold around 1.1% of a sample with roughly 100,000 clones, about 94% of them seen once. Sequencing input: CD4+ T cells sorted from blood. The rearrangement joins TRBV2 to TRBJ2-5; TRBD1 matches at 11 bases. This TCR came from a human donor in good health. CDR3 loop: CASRVDRGRAETQYF. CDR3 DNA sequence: TGTGCCAGCAGGGTGGACAGGGGGCGCGCTGAGACCCAGTACTTC.